The sequence of this T cell receptor beta chain was determined in a study of shared clonotypes between healthy human individuals. On this clone itself: As yet, its antigen is unknown.

Generated by immunoSEQ multiplex PCR, the TCRdb table keeps only in-frame clones and is missing some. The sample has about 2.1 million clones, about 92% seen once; the top ten hold about 1.5%. Study outcomes and limitations: Represented genetic and exposure-history diversity was restricted by having few donors.

Naive CD8 cells lacked CD45RO and underwent positive selection for CCR7, leaving out terminally differentiated effector memory CD45RA+ cells. The CDR3 spans 12 residues. CDR1 and CDR2 (germline): MDHEN, SYDVKM. Trimming took 7 bases from V and 6 from J, leaving 12 bases between them. This chain uses TRBV28 with TRBJ1-2; no definite D call. This sequence originates from a young man in good health. Some clones in this sample may be carry-over from other donors' samples. Material: naive CD8+ T cells from PBMCs. The CDR3 DNA is TGTGCCAGCATCGGGCAGTTCCATGGCTACACCTTC. It specifies CASIGQFHGYTF.